This passage covers 31 T cell receptor beta chains from one sample sequenced in a study of T-cell reconstitution after alpha-beta-depleted transplantation in children. Unique molecular identifiers were built into the TCRbeta library. TCRdb re-derived calls from the PCR reads in MiXCR, one entry per CDR3 protein. The sample comprises almost 500,000 distinct CDR3 sequences, over 9.5% of which are singletons, and around 2% rests with the top ten. The sample was PBMCs, taken before TCRalphabeta/CD19-depleted stem cell transplant. These receptors came from a child aged 2-15 years with inherited bone marrow failure, due to receive a stem cell transplant.

This clonotype appeared many times. This sequence joins TRBV2 and TRBJ1-6; 9 nucleotides line up with TRBD1. Trimming took 7 bases from V and 7 from J; bases not matched to a gene: 8. The CDR3 runs 15 residues. Germline V gives CDR1 SNHLY, CDR2 FYNNEI. The CDR3 reads CASNGQGLRNSPLHF. CDR3 sequence (DNA): TGTGCCAGCAACGGACAGGGGTTAAGGAATTCACCCCTCCACTTT.

In its sample, this clonotype was seen many times. The chain recombines TRBV7-9 with TRBJ2-7; D gene ambiguous. Germline assignment: CDR1 SEHNR and CDR2 FQNEAQ (reference sequence). Trimming took 5 bases from V and 5 from J, leaving 10 bases between them. This CDR3 has 12 amino acids. This CDR3 is CASSQDQNEQYF. CDR3 nucleotide sequence: TGTGCCAGCAGCCAGGACCAAAACGAGCAGTACTTC.

Turning to this clonotype: A much bigger clone sits one base away, suggesting this may be a read error. The V gene is TRBV5-6, the J gene TRBJ1-1, with D possibly matching TRBD1 (5 bases). CDR3 size: 14 residues. The V and J ends lost 4 bases and 5 bases respectively, with 15 bases between them. Germline V CDR1 and CDR2: SGHDT, YYEEEE. The CDR3 loop reads CASSTHPQGTEAFF. The CDR3 nucleotides are TGTGCCAGCAGCACGCACCCTCAGGGAACTGAAGCTTTCTTT.

In regard to this clonotype: A much larger clone differs from this one at a single base, so this may be a read error. This CDR3 fails to terminate in the conserved phenylalanine or tryptophan, so it likely reflects a read error. The chain has TRBV7-9 and TRBJ2-7; D gene ambiguous. Germline-derived CDR1 and CDR2 are SEHNR and FQNEAQ (reference sequence). V lost 5 bases and J 4 bases, leaving 18 bases between the germline ends. This CDR3 region has 15 residues. CDR3 residues: CASSPSGRIGYEQYL. The CDR3 nucleotides are TGTGCCAGCAGCCCTAGTGGGCGGATCGGATACGAGCAGTACCTC.

In this sample, this clonotype turned up a few times. The J gene is TRBJ2-1, the V gene TRBV5-6, with D tentatively TRBD1 or TRBD2 (5 bases each). Germline values: CDR1 SGHDT, CDR2 YYEEEE. The CDR3 has 12 residues. The V end lost 7 bases, the J end lost 9 bases, and 14 bases lay between the germline ends. The CDR3 reads CASGRTGTEQFF. As DNA, the CDR3 is TGTGCCAGCGGAAGAACGGGGACTGAGCAGTTCTTC.

CDR3 in amino acids: CSASRVDRGPNYEQYF. The CDR3 nucleotides are TGCAGTGCTAGTAGGGTAGACAGGGGACCTAACTACGAGCAGTACTTC. The rearrangement joins TRBV20-1 to TRBJ2-7; TRBD1 matches 8 bases. This CDR3 comprises 16 residues. Germline lookup yields CDR1 DFQATT and CDR2 SNEGSKA (reference sequence). After removal of 3 bases from V and 3 bases from J, the junction contained 13 bases not matched to a gene.

The sample holds many counts of this clonotype. The J gene is TRBJ2-3, the V gene TRBV7-2; weak D call: TRBD2 (6 bases). This CDR3 contains 16 residues. V was clipped by 3 bases and J by 0 bases, with 13 bases between them. Germline V gene sequence: CDR1 SGHTA, CDR2 FQGNSA. CDR3 in amino acids: CASSFGRGLSTDTQYF. CDR3 nucleotide sequence: TGTGCCAGCAGCTTTGGGCGGGGACTCAGCACAGATACGCAGTATTTT.

The rearrangement uses TRBV19 and TRBJ2-1, with D perhaps TRBD2 (5 bases). This CDR3 contains 13 residues. The V end lost 10 bases, the J end lost 2 bases, and 12 bases lay between the germline ends. CDR1 and CDR2 from the germline V gene are LNHDA and SQIVND (reference sequence). DNA for the CDR3: TGTGCCACTGCTAGTAGCGCCTACAATGAGCAGTTCTTC. Protein product: CATASSAYNEQFF.

This clonotype was observed a handful of times. The chain joins TRBV6-2 or TRBV6-3 to TRBJ2-7, with 9 nucleotides matching TRBD2. The CDR3 has 17 residues. The germline CDR1 and CDR2 sequences are MNHEY and SVGEGT. V lost 4 bases, J lost 0 bases, and 10 bases stayed unmatched. The CDR3 reads CASSWGLARALSYEQYF. The CDR3, as DNA: TGTGCCAGCAGTTGGGGACTAGCCAGAGCCCTCTCCTACGAGCAGTACTTC.

This clonotype was recorded many times. The V call is TRBV4-3, the J call TRBJ2-2, with D uncertain. V lost 1 base, J lost 4 bases, and 7 bases lay in between. This CDR3 is built from 14 residues. The germline gives CDR1 LGHNA, CDR2 YSLEER. Written as DNA, the CDR3 is TGCGCCAGCAGCCAAGCTCCCCTCACCGGGGAGCTGTTTTTT. It specifies CASSQAPLTGELFF.

This clonotype occurred many times. The chain couples TRBV7-2 to TRBJ2-7; a weak D match, TRBD2 (5 bases). Germline V lookup: CDR1 SGHTA, CDR2 FQGNSA. Trimming took 4 bases from V and 0 from J, leaving 13 bases between them. The CDR3 totals 15 residues. This chain's CDR3 is CASSSQLGSSYEQYF. CDR3 in DNA: TGTGCCAGCAGCTCCCAGCTAGGGAGCTCCTACGAGCAGTACTTC.

This clonotype was recorded at least ten times. The chain carries TRBV5-1 and TRBJ2-1; the match to TRBD2 covers 13 bases. The germline gives CDR1 SGHRS, CDR2 YFSETQ. V shed 4 bases, J shed 8 bases, and the junction held 9 bases outside the gene matches. The CDR3 has 16 residues. CDR3 in DNA: TGCGCCAGCAGCACCCACGGACTAGCGGGAGTTGATGAGCAGTTCTTC. As protein: CASSTHGLAGVDEQFF.

This clonotype was observed many times. The rearrangement uses TRBV12-3 or TRBV12-4 and TRBJ1-1; no reliable D call. The CDR3 is made up of 14 amino acids. V was cut by 5 bases and J by 6 bases, with 16 bases left in between. CDR3 in amino acids: CASSLTGAGAEAFF. Here the CDR3 DNA reads TGTGCCAGCAGTCTCACGGGCGCGGGCGCTGAAGCTTTCTTT.

Ten or more counts support this clonotype. The rearrangement joins TRBV20-1 to TRBJ1-4; perhaps TRBD1 as D (5 bases). Germline loops: CDR1 DFQATT, CDR2 SNEGSKA (reference sequence). The CDR3 contains 13 residues. V lost 1 base to trimming and J lost 5 bases, with 8 bases between them. The CDR3 loop reads CSARGDLNEKLFF. In DNA, the CDR3 is TGCAGTGCTAGAGGGGACTTAAATGAAAAACTGTTTTTT.

This clonotype was recorded at least ten times. V and J are TRBV7-8 and TRBJ2-1, with TRBD1 identical over 9 bases. Germline V lookup: CDR1 SGHVS, CDR2 FQNEAQ. The CDR3 runs 15 residues. V was pared by 4 bases and J by 6 bases, with 7 bases of the junction left unmatched. The CDR3 region is CASSSTGTGFNEQFF. The CDR3 nucleotides read TGTGCCAGCAGCTCCACCGGGACAGGGTTCAATGAGCAGTTCTTC.

This clonotype was seen repeatedly, ten times or more. The chain has TRBV5-5 and TRBJ2-1; maybe TRBD1 (6 bases). The length of the CDR3 is 12 residues. Germline V gives CDR1 SGHKS, CDR2 YYEKEE (reference sequence). V was clipped by 4 bases and J by 5 bases, with 7 bases between them. The CDR3 loop reads CASSRTDNEQFF. DNA of the CDR3: TGTGCCAGCAGCAGGACAGACAATGAGCAGTTCTTC.

This clonotype was seen a few times. V and J are TRBV7-2 and TRBJ2-2, with 8 bases identical to TRBD2. V lost 6 bases, J lost 5 bases, and 5 bases stayed unmatched. The CDR3 is made up of 14 amino acids. CDR1 is SGHTA, CDR2 FQGNSA, per germline. The CDR3, as DNA: TGTGCCAGCAGGCTTAGCGGGACGACCGGGGAGCTGTTTTTT. Translating gives CASRLSGTTGELFF.

In regard to this clonotype: A read error may be the cause here, since a much bigger clone is one base away. CDR3 amino acids: CATGRVDPAYEQYF. The CDR3 region has the DNA TGTGCCACCGGCAGAGTGGACCCAGCCTACGAGCAGTACTTC. The J gene is TRBJ2-7, the V gene TRBV15; unclear D gene. This CDR3 has 14 residues. Germline V gene lookup returns CDR1 LNHNV and CDR2 YYDKDF (reference sequence).

This chain connects TRBV7-2 to TRBJ1-2; the match to TRBD1 covers 7 bases. Germline V CDR1 and CDR2: SGHTA, FQGNSA. CDR3 length: 15 amino acids. V lost 3 bases, J lost 3 bases, and 7 bases stayed unmatched. CDR3 nucleotides: TGTGCCAGCAGCTTGACCCCAGGGGGGGACTATGGCTACACCTTC. Translated, it gives CASSLTPGGDYGYTF.

This clonotype was recorded at least ten times. The V and J genes are TRBV27 and TRBJ2-1; TRBD2 matches at 13 bases. The CDR3 totals 17 residues. In germline, CDR1 is MNHEY, CDR2 SMNVEV (reference sequence). Trimming cost V 5 bases and J 9 bases; bases outside gene matches: 13. The CDR3 coding sequence is TGTGCCAGCAGTCTCCTACTAGCGGGAGGGCCTAAGGGTGAGCAGTTCTTC. Its protein is CASSLLLAGGPKGEQFF.

This clonotype was counted at least ten times. J is TRBJ2-3 and V is TRBV28; no reliable D call. The CDR3 consists of 12 residues. V lost 3 bases and J 2 bases, leaving 3 bases between the germline ends. Germline V gene data show CDR1 as MDHEN and CDR2 as SYDVKM. In DNA form, the CDR3 reads TGTGCCAGCAGTTTGAACACAGATACGCAGTATTTT. Protein sequence: CASSLNTDTQYF.

This clonotype was detected only a few times. This chain connects TRBV18 to TRBJ2-6, with no clear D. CDR3 size: 17 residues. CDR1 and CDR2 from the germline V gene are KGHSH and LQKENI. V dropped 5 bases and J dropped 0 bases, with 14 bases sitting between them. CDR3 protein: CASSSYHQDSGANVLTF. CDR3 bases: TGTGCCAGCTCATCCTACCACCAGGACTCTGGGGCCAACGTCCTGACTTTC.

At least ten counts were recorded for this clonotype. The chain combines TRBV30 with TRBJ1-2; no definite D call. The length of the CDR3 is 13 residues. Germline CDR1 GTSNPN, CDR2 SVGIG (reference sequence). V lost 4 bases to trimming and J lost 3 bases, with 12 bases between them. The CDR3 protein is CAWTLNRYYGYTF. Here the CDR3 DNA reads TGTGCCTGGACCTTGAACCGGTACTATGGCTACACCTTC.

Many counts were recorded for this clonotype. The chain joins TRBV10-3 to TRBJ2-3; D is perhaps TRBD2 (6 bases). V was trimmed by 6 bases and J by 0 bases, leaving 10 bases between them. This CDR3 has 14 amino acids. From germline, CDR1 is ENHRY and CDR2 SYGVKD. CDR3 loop: CAIREGLSTDTQYF. CDR3 sequence (DNA): TGTGCCATCAGGGAGGGCCTTAGCACAGATACGCAGTATTTT.

Ten or more counts support this clonotype. The chain carries TRBV11-2 and TRBJ2-1, with D uncertain. CDR3 length: 14 amino acids. Per the germline V gene, CDR1 is SGHAT and CDR2 is FQNNGV. V dropped 1 base and J dropped 5 bases, with 9 bases sitting between them. The CDR3 DNA is TGTGCCAGCAGCTTAGCTTCGAGGAACAATGAGCAGTTCTTC. This gives the protein CASSLASRNNEQFF.

This clonotype was observed many times. This rearrangement joins TRBV5-1 to TRBJ2-1, with 9 bases that match TRBD2. Germline CDR1 is SGHRS and CDR2 is YFSETQ. The CDR3 has 18 amino acids. V trimming: 3 bases; J trimming: 0 bases; junction bases outside the gene matches: 10. The CDR3, as DNA: TGCGCCAGCAGCTCCAATGGAGGACTAGCGAGCTCCTACAATGAGCAGTTCTTC. This sequence encodes CASSSNGGLASSYNEQFF. Full variable domain (rest looked up from reference TRBV5-1 and TRBJ2-1): KAGVTQTPRYLIKTRGQQVTLSCSPISGHRSVSWYQQTPGQGLQFLFEYFSETQRNKGNFPGRFSGRQFSNSRSEMNVSTLELGDSALYLCASSSNGGLASSYNEQFFGPGTRLTVL.

The sample holds many counts of this clonotype. The chain uses TRBV7-9 and TRBJ1-4, with 10 bases identical to TRBD1. J was trimmed by 5 bases and V by 5 bases; bases with no gene match: 11. The CDR3 contains 17 residues. CDR1 SEHNR and CDR2 FQNEAQ come from the germline V gene (reference sequence). CDR3 DNA: TGTGCCAGCAGCCCCAACAGGGACAGGGGTCGAAATGAAAAACTGTTTTTT. It specifies CASSPNRDRGRNEKLFF.

This clonotype was detected many times. For the CDR3, the DNA is TGCAGTGCTAGCCCGCTTGTCTCCTACAATGAGCAGTTCTTC. It specifies CSASPLVSYNEQFF. The chain employs TRBV20-1 and TRBJ2-1; D remains unclear. Germline assignment: CDR1 DFQATT and CDR2 SNEGSKA (reference sequence). The V and J ends lost 3 bases and 0 bases respectively, with 9 bases between them. The CDR3 is made up of 14 amino acids.

In its sample, this clonotype was seen many times. V gene TRBV20-1 combines with J gene TRBJ2-7, with no clear D. The CDR3 is made up of 15 amino acids. Trimming shortened V by 0 bases and J by 5 bases, and 17 bases separated the two germline ends. Per the germline V gene, CDR1 is DFQATT and CDR2 is SNEGSKA (reference sequence). The CDR3 reads CSARDTEHSAHEQYF. The CDR3 DNA reads as TGCAGTGCTAGAGACACTGAGCATTCGGCCCACGAGCAGTACTTC.

This clonotype was seen ten or more times. CDR3: CASSEDADRERKYF. The CDR3, as DNA: TGTGCCAGCAGCGAGGACGCGGATAGGGAGAGAAAGTACTTC. This chain connects TRBV9 to TRBJ2-7, with a possible D match to TRBD2 (5 bases). CDR1 is SGDLS and CDR2 is YYNGEE in the germline V gene. The CDR3 extends over 14 amino acids. The V end lost 3 bases, the J end lost 11 bases, and 21 bases lay between the germline ends.

The chain uses TRBV6-2 or TRBV6-3 and TRBJ2-5, with 8 bases fitting TRBD2. Germline V gives CDR1 MNHEY, CDR2 SVGEGT. J gave up 2 bases and V 5 bases, and 10 bases lay outside the gene matches. There are 16 residues in the CDR3. This chain's CDR3 is CASSALGLAVQETQYF. CDR3 DNA sequence: TGTGCCAGCAGTGCCCTAGGACTAGCAGTACAAGAGACCCAGTACTTC.